This T cell receptor beta chain stems from a study of CD8+ T cells in alopecia areata. Study-wide context: Each of the treated patients was given oral tofacitinib, 5 to 10 mg twice daily, for moderate-to-severe alopecia areata.

Overall study findings and caveats: Whether baseline CD8+ expansion is linked to response remains uncertain, given a single nonresponder. Both scalp clonality and the expanded CD8+ clones among the top 100 showed a significant decrease with tofacitinib.

Treatment in this sample: oral pan-JAK inhibitor, 5-10 mg twice daily. Obtained from alopecia areata patients were lesional scalp punch biopsies along with peripheral blood. CDR1 is SQVTM, CDR2 ANQGSEA, per germline. The trim removed 0 bases at V and 0 bases at J, leaving 15 bases unmatched. The CDR3 spans 20 residues. As for this clone: Antigen unknown.

Reverse transcribed after extraction, RNA yielded cDNA as the sequencing template. Libraries were prepared by immunoSEQ multiplex PCR; TCRdb keeps only in-frame clonotypes and omits some of them. The sample lists fewer than 250,000 clones, about 60% occurring once. V usage is TRBV29-1 and J usage is TRBJ2-5, with 11 bases lining up with TRBD2. This TCR was recovered from a human donor with alopecia areata. The sequencing here drew on CD4+ T cells sorted from blood, taken at week 4, from a patient treated with tofacitinib. CDR3 protein: CSVEDPLAGGGVIYQETQYF. The CDR3 DNA follows: TGCAGCGTTGAAGATCCCCTAGCGGGAGGTGGGGTTATCTACCAAGAGACCCAGTACTTC.